This record concerns one T cell receptor (beta chain) sequence. This sample is part of a study of cytotoxic CD8 clonotypes in ibrutinib-treated CLL. This CDR3 region has 15 residues. V lost 3 bases to trimming and J lost 4 bases, with 13 bases between them. CDR1 and CDR2 (germline): SGHTA, FQGNSA. Sequencing was performed with immunoSEQ multiplex PCR; in TCRdb, only in-frame clones are kept and a portion is missing. The sample lists about 130,000 clones; 80% to 85% were seen once. The sequenced sample was PBMCs, obtained after 24 months of ibrutinib treatment. The sequence was collected from a human donor with chronic lymphocytic leukemia. The chain links TRBV7-2 to TRBJ2-1, with no clear D. CDR3 sequence: CASSFNMDGYNEQFF. DNA for the CDR3: TGTGCCAGCAGCTTCAATATGGACGGTTACAATGAGCAGTTCTTC.